This TCR beta chain was profiled in a study of chemoradiotherapy in HPV16-positive cancers. Points on this clone: Its antigen is currently unknown.

CDR1 and CDR2 (germline): SGDLS, YYNGEE. The germline V and J ends were trimmed by 3 bases and 6 bases, with 9 bases remaining between them. This CDR3 has 13 amino acids. TCRdb keeps only in-frame clones here, not all; method: immunoSEQ multiplex PCR. The table records more than 5,000 clones, approximately 89% of them present only once. Broader study findings: Candidate HPV-specific clones and E7-related TCR motifs grew in tumor during treatment. In HPV16-positive patients, HPV-responsive T-cell expansion tracked better recurrence-free survival. The functional HPV-specific definition rests on just two HPV16-positive patients.

The clonotype was recovered from a human donor with HPV-associated anogenital cancer. Source: blood, taken from a patient who underwent chemoradiotherapy. The chain joins TRBV9 to TRBJ2-2; no clear D gene. The CDR3 here is CASSAGWAGELFF. In DNA, the CDR3 is TGTGCCAGCAGCGCTGGGTGGGCCGGGGAGCTGTTTTTT.